This TCR beta chain derives from a study of a mutant IDH1 vaccine in newly diagnosed glioma. Data came from immunoSEQ multiplex PCR; TCRdb stores just in-frame clones and leaves some out. This sample carries 45,000 to 60,000 clones, 70% to 80% of them seen once, and the ten largest clones take less than 2%. This CDR3 comprises 17 residues. Germline V lookup: CDR1 SGHDT, CDR2 YYEEEE. Losses at the gene ends were 3 bases for V and 2 bases for J; bases not matched to a gene: 5. Time point denoted: baseline, week 1 (first vaccination visit). Treatment in this sample: pre-vaccination baseline after standard-of-care therapy. This clone was recorded only once.

This TCR was recovered from a woman aged 35 to 49 with glioma. The input for sequencing was PBMCs, taken from a glioma patient treated with radiotherapy, temozolomide or both. This chain connects TRBV5-6 to TRBJ2-6; 10 nucleotides align to TRBD1. The CDR3, as DNA: TGTGCCAGCAGCTCGACAGGGGGCGGGGCTGGGGCCAACGTCCTGACTTTC. Translation: CASSSTGGGAGANVLTF. Filled out from reference TRBV5-6 and TRBJ2-6, the complete variable domain reads DAGVTQSPTHLIKTRGQQVTLRCSPKSGHDTVSWYQQALGQGPQFIFQYYEEEERQRGNFPDRFSGHQFPNYSSELNVNALLLGDSALYLCASSSTGGGAGANVLTFGAGSRLTVL.